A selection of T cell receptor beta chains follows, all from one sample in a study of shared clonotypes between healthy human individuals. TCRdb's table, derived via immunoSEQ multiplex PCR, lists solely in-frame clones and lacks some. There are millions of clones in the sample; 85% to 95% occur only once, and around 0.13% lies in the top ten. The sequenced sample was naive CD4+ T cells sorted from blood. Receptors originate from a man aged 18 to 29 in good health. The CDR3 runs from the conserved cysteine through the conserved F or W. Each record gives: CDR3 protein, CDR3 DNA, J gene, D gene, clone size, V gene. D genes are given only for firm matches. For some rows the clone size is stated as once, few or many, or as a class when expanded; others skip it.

CDR3: CASGRTGAGTGELFF
DNA: TGCGCCAGCGGCCGCACGGGAGCGGGCACCGGGGAGCTGTTTTTT
J: TRBJ2-2
D: -
size: -
V: TRBV5-1

CDR3: CASSLGTSGGQFF
DNA: TGTGCCAGCAGCCTTGGGACTAGCGGCGGACAGTTCTTC
J: TRBJ2-1
D: TRBD2
size: -
V: TRBV7-3

CDR3: CAWSVQGAVSGNTIYF
DNA: TGTGCCTGGAGTGTACAGGGAGCCGTCTCTGGAAACACCATATATTTT
J: TRBJ1-3
D: -
size: -
V: TRBV30

CDR3: CASSPLGGAYGYTF
DNA: TGTGCCAGCAGTCCCCTTGGGGGTGCCTATGGCTACACCTTC
J: TRBJ1-2
D: -
size: -
V: TRBV6-5

CDR3: CAWRGNMGSGANVLTF
DNA: TGTGCCTGGAGGGGAAATATGGGCTCTGGGGCCAACGTCCTGACTTTC
J: TRBJ2-6
D: -
size: -
V: TRBV30

CDR3: CASSLTGYEQYF
DNA: TGTGCCAGCAGCTTAACGGGCTACGAGCAGTACTTC
J: TRBJ2-7
D: -
size: -
V: TRBV11-2

CDR3: CASSFGFWTDPQETQYF
DNA: TGTGCCAGCAGCTTCGGATTCTGGACAGACCCGCAAGAGACCCAGTACTTC
J: TRBJ2-5
D: -
size: -
V: TRBV11-2

CDR3: CASSPGTGTYGYTF
DNA: TGTGCCAGTAGCCCCGGGACAGGGACGTATGGCTACACCTTC
J: TRBJ1-2
D: TRBD1
size: -
V: TRBV19

CDR3: CAWGTGFDEQFF
DNA: TGTGCCTGGGGGACAGGGTTCGATGAGCAGTTCTTC
J: TRBJ2-1
D: TRBD1
size: many
V: TRBV30

CDR3: CAWSRTGKNTGELFF
DNA: TGTGCCTGGAGTAGGACAGGAAAGAACACCGGGGAGCTGTTTTTT
J: TRBJ2-2
D: TRBD1
size: -
V: TRBV30

CDR3: CAITKNGGFTQETQYF
DNA: TGTGCCATCACCAAGAACGGCGGTTTCACTCAAGAGACCCAGTACTTC
J: TRBJ2-5
D: -
size: -
V: TRBV10-3

CDR3: CASSSSGITKNIQYF
DNA: TGTGCCAGCAGCTCGAGCGGGATAACCAAAAACATTCAGTACTTC
J: TRBJ2-4
D: TRBD2
size: -
V: TRBV5-4

CDR3: CASLRDRGTNVLTF
DNA: TGTGCCAGTCTCCGGGACAGGGGCACAAACGTCCTGACTTTC
J: TRBJ2-6
D: TRBD1
size: -
V: TRBV6-1

CDR3: CASTNGRGLGTDTQYF
DNA: TGTGCCAGCACCAATGGCCGGGGGCTGGGCACAGATACGCAGTATTTT
J: TRBJ2-3
D: -
size: -
V: TRBV5-6

CDR3: CASGADSRGDGYTF
DNA: TGTGCTAGTGGTGCTGACAGCCGAGGGGATGGCTACACCTTC
J: TRBJ1-2
D: -
size: -
V: TRBV12-5

CDR3: CASKGQVTDTQYF
DNA: TGCGCCAGCAAAGGGCAGGTCACAGATACGCAGTATTTT
J: TRBJ2-3
D: -
size: -
V: TRBV4-1